This T cell receptor (beta chain) was identified during a study of T cells in Graves' hyperthyroidism and ophthalmopathy. Out of roughly 10 ml of fresh peripheral blood came the PBMCs. Amplification of TCR beta CDR3 regions was performed using RNA transcripts as template. TCR CDR3 underwent first-round RT-PCR with the HTBI primer set. A single record per CDR3 protein comes from TCRdb applying MiXCR to the multiplex PCR reads. Of 300,000 to 450,000 distinct CDR3 sequences listed, roughly an eighth are singletons. The table lists this clonotype with many counts. The CDR3 spans 15 residues. Trimming took 6 bases from V and 2 from J; bases not matched to a gene: 10. Germline CDR1 is ENHRY and CDR2 is SYGVKD.

The TCR originated in a woman between 18 and 30 years old with Graves' hyperthyroidism. The material sequenced was blood. The chain is built from TRBV10-3 and TRBJ2-7; 7 bases align to TRBD2. CDR3 nucleotide sequence: TGTGCCATCAGCTCTGTTACTAGCGAGACCTACGAGCAGTACTTC. The encoded protein is CAISSVTSETYEQYF.